The TCR beta chain described here comes from a study of OX40 agonist ivuxolimab in advanced cancers. Overall study: A history of anti-PD-1, anti-PD-L1 or anti-CTLA-4 therapy was acceptable, and 30% to 45% had some. Study observations and caveats: Patients with a partial response at 0.1-3.0 mg/kg had among the lowest clonal expansion.

The repertoire was sequenced with immunoSEQ multiplex PCR; TCRdb's copy has only in-frame clones and lacks some. The sample yields just under 20,000 clones, around four fifths seen once. Germline V gene lookup returns CDR1 SGHNT and CDR2 YYREEE (reference sequence). The CDR3 is made up of 12 amino acids. V lost 3 bases to trimming and J lost 4 bases; unmatched junction nucleotides: 0. This clone qualifies as medium-sized (0.01 to 0.1%). Its antigen remains unidentified. The V call is TRBV5-4, the J call TRBJ1-2; 7 positions agree with TRBD1. Sequencing was performed on CD4+ or CD8+ T cells sorted from blood, taken in a trial of the OX40 agonist ivuxolimab. The receptor's source is an adult with an advanced solid tumor such as melanoma, head and neck, liver or kidney cancer. CDR3 bases: TGTGCCAGCAGCTCAGGGGGCTATGGCTACACCTTC. It codes for CASSSGGYGYTF.